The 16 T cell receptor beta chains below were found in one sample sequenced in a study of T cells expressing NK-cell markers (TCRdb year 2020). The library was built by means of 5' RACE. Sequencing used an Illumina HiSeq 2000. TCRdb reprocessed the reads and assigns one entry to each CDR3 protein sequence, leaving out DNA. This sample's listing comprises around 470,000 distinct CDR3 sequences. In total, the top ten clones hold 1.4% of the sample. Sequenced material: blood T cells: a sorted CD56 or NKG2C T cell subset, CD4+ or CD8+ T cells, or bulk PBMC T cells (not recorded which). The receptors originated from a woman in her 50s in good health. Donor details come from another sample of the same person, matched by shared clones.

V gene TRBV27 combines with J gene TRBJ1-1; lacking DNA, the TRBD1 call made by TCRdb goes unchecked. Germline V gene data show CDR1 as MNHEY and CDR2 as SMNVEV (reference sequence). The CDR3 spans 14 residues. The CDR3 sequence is CASSLSPGLGEAFF.

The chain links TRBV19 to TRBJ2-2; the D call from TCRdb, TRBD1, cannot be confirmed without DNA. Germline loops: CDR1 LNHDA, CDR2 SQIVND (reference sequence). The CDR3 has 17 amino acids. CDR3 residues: CASSIPQSRANTGELFF.

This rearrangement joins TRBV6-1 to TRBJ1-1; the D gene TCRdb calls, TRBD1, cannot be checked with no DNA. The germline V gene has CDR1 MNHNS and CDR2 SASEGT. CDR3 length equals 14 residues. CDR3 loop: CASSPEGGGTEAFF.

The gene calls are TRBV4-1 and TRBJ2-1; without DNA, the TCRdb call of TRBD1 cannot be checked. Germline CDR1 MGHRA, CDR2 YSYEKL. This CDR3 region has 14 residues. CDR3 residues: CASSHLGKGNEQFF.

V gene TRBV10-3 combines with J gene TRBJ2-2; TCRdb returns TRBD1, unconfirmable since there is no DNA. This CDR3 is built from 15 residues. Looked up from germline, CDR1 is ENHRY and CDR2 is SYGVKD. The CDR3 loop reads CAISEFIGGNGELFF.

The CDR3 region is CASSEDGRREGLDF. The chain uses TRBV2 and TRBJ2-7; TCRdb's assignment of TRBD2 cannot be checked, as there is no DNA. CDR1 and CDR2 from the germline V gene are SNHLY and FYNNEI. The CDR3 consists of 14 residues.

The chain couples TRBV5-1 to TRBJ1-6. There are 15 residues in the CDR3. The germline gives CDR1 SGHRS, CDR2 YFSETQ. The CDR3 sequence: CASSLDPGYNSPLHF.

Here the CDR3 reads CSARDSSDNTGELFF. The chain employs TRBV20-1 and TRBJ2-2. The CDR3 totals 15 residues. The germline V gene has CDR1 DFQATT and CDR2 SNEGSKA (reference sequence).

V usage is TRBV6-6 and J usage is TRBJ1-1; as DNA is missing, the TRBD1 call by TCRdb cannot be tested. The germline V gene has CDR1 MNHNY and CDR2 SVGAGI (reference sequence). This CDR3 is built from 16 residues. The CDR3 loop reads CASSYGTGYEGTEAFF.

CDR3 protein: CASSLAVGGGTDTQYF. J is TRBJ2-3 and V is TRBV7-9. Germline assignment: CDR1 SEHNR and CDR2 FQNEAQ (reference sequence). The CDR3 covers 16 residues. Complete variable domain (other parts from reference TRBV7-9 and TRBJ2-3): DTGVSQNPRHKITKRGQNVTFRCDPISEHNRLYWYRQTLGQGPEFLTYFQNEAQLEKSRLLSDRFSAERPKGSFSTLEIQRTEQGDSAMYLCASSLAVGGGTDTQYFGPGTRLTVL.

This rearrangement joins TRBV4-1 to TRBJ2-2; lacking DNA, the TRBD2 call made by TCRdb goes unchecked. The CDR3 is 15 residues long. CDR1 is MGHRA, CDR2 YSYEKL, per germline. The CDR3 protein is CASSQEWGRAPALFF.

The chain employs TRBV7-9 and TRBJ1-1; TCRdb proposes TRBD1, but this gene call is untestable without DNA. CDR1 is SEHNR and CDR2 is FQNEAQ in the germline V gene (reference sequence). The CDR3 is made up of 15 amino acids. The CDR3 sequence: CASSLAGRGRIEAFF.

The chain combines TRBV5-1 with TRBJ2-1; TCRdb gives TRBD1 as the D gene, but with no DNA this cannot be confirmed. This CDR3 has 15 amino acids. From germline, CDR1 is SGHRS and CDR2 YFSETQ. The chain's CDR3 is CASSLVGQTDNEQFF.

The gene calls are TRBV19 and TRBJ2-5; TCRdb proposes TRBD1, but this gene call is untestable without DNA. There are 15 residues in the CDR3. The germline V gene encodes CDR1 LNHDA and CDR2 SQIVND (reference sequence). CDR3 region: CASSVSQGARETQYF.

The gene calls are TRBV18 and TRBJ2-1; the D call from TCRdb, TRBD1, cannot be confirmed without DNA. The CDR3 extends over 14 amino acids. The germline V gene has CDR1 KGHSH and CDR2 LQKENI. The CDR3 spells CASSPATGDLNQFF.

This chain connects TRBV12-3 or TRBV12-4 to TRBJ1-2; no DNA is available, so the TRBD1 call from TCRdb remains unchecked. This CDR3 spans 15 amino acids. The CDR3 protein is CASRTTGGSNYGYTF.